Listed here are 11 T cell receptor beta chains from one sample, sequenced in a study of response to subunit inactivated influenza vaccine. TCRdb called the RT-PCR reads again in MiXCR, with one record for every CDR3 protein. The data contain hundreds of thousands of distinct CDR3 sequences, about 18% of them singletons. Sequences were derived from PBMCs from blood, sampled 5 days after vaccination. The receptors stem from a man in his fifties who received an inactivated influenza vaccine.

A few counts support this clonotype. The V call is TRBV11-2, the J call TRBJ2-5; no clear D. V lost 1 base to trimming and J lost 2 bases, with 11 bases between them. From germline, CDR1 is SGHAT and CDR2 FQNNGV. The CDR3 is 15 residues long. The CDR3 region has the DNA TGTGCCAGCAGCTTAGTTGGCCTGCTACAAGAGACCCAGTACTTC. Its translation is CASSLVGLLQETQYF.

The chain carries TRBV27 and TRBJ2-7; D is uncertain. Trimming took off 8 bases at V and 0 bases at J, with 14 bases between the two ends. The V gene's germline CDR1 is MNHEY and CDR2 SMNVEV (reference sequence). The CDR3 contains 14 residues. The CDR3 DNA sequence: TGTGCCAGCGCCGGATTAGGACGCTCCTACGAGCAGTACTTC. This sequence encodes CASAGLGRSYEQYF.

This clonotype has more than one count but fewer than ten. This chain uses TRBV4-3 with TRBJ2-2; D possibly matches TRBD1 or TRBD2 (5 bases each). The CDR3 runs to 17 residues. Trimming removed 1 base at V and 3 bases at J, with 15 bases between. The germline gives CDR1 LGHNA, CDR2 YSLEER. This CDR3 reads CASSQATAGTHTGELFF. CDR3 sequence (DNA): TGCGCCAGCAGCCAAGCAACTGCCGGGACGCACACCGGGGAGCTGTTTTTT.

This chain joins TRBV2 and TRBJ1-2, with 9 bases fitting TRBD1. Trimming removed 5 bases from V and 7 bases from J; junction bases left unmatched: 5. Germline CDR1 reads SNHLY; CDR2 reads FYNNEI. The CDR3 sequence is 13 residues long. CDR3 region: CASSRQGVGGYTF. The CDR3 DNA reads as TGTGCCAGCAGTCGACAGGGGGTTGGTGGCTACACCTTC.

V is TRBV5-1 and J is TRBJ2-3; possibly TRBD1 for D (5 bases). Germline V CDR1 and CDR2: SGHRS, YFSETQ. With 3 bases removed from V and 1 base from J, the gap between germline ends came to 12 bases. This CDR3 comprises 15 residues. CDR3 sequence reads: CASSSGHLGTDTQYF. The CDR3, as DNA: TGCGCCAGCAGCTCCGGACACCTCGGCACAGATACGCAGTATTTT.

A few counts support this clonotype. The chain couples TRBV7-2 to TRBJ2-7; 12 bases line up with TRBD2. This CDR3 spans 15 amino acids. V gave up 5 bases and J gave up 2 bases; unmatched junction bases: 4. CDR1 is SGHTA, CDR2 FQGNSA, per germline. CDR3 loop: CASSGTSGGPYEQYF. The CDR3 DNA follows: TGTGCCAGCAGCGGAACTAGCGGGGGGCCCTACGAGCAGTACTTC.

This clonotype was counted only a few times. CDR3: CASSYLIGPTDTQYF. The CDR3 DNA reads as TGTGCCAGCAGTTATTTAATCGGGCCTACAGATACGCAGTATTTT. The chain couples TRBV6-2 or TRBV6-3 to TRBJ2-3; the D is unclear. CDR3 length: 15 amino acids. Germline V gene sequence: CDR1 MNHEY, CDR2 SVGEGT. The V end was cut by 3 bases, the J end by 3 bases, with 13 bases between.

The chain joins TRBV24-1 to TRBJ1-1, with 7 bases aligning to TRBD1. This CDR3 has 14 amino acids. Germline assignment: CDR1 KGHDR and CDR2 SFDVKD. Unmatched junction bases numbered 3, after V lost 6 bases and J lost 0 bases. The CDR3 region has the DNA TGTGCCACCAGTCGGGACAGCATGAACACTGAAGCTTTCTTT. Encoded protein: CATSRDSMNTEAFF.

The chain links TRBV25-1 to TRBJ2-2; the D is unclear. The CDR3 totals 14 residues. The V gene lost 6 bases and the J gene lost 1 base, with 9 bases spanning the gap. Per the germline V gene, CDR1 is MGHDK and CDR2 is SYGVNS. CDR3 nucleotide sequence: TGTGCCAGCAGGAGGCAGGAGAACACCGGGGAGCTGTTTTTT. It yields the protein CASRRQENTGELFF.

The V gene is TRBV6-1, the J gene TRBJ2-6; 7 positions agree with TRBD1. The CDR3 is made up of 18 amino acids. From germline, CDR1 is MNHNS and CDR2 SASEGT. V was clipped by 8 bases and J by 0 bases; unmatched bases: 13. The CDR3 sequence: CASAPGQYLGSGANVLTF. CDR3 DNA sequence: TGTGCCAGCGCACCGGGACAGTATTTGGGCTCTGGGGCCAACGTCCTGACTTTC.

The chain links TRBV7-9 to TRBJ2-7, with D perhaps TRBD1 or TRBD2 (5 bases each). In germline, CDR1 is SEHNR, CDR2 FQNEAQ (reference sequence). The CDR3 runs to 14 residues. Trimming left V 5 bases short and J 6 bases short, with 17 bases between. The CDR3 is CASSTLVGVREQYF. The CDR3 DNA is TGTGCCAGCAGCACCCTAGTGGGGGTCCGCGAGCAGTACTTC.